This is a list of T cell receptor beta chains from one sample in a study of shared clonotypes between healthy human individuals. Profiled with immunoSEQ multiplex PCR; TCRdb holds only in-frame clones, not every one. This table holds 2 million to 2.5 million clones, 85% to 95% found once. Sequencing was performed on naive CD4+ T cells from PBMCs. The origin of the receptors is a man younger than 30 in good health. Some clones in this sample may be carry-over from other donors' samples. CDR3s include the opening cysteine and the closing phenylalanine or tryptophan. The D gene is left open where the match is weak. Expanded clones are given a class, and other clones once, few, many or no size at all.

v_call: TRBV4-2
j_call: TRBJ1-1
d_call: -
clone_size: -
cdr3_aa: CASSQDTANTQNTEAFF
cdr3_nt: TGTGCCAGCAGCCAAGATACGGCGAACACCCAAAACACTGAAGCTTTCTTT

v_call: TRBV11-3
j_call: TRBJ2-7
d_call: -
clone_size: -
cdr3_aa: CASSPPPPAAYEQYF
cdr3_nt: TGTGCCAGCAGCCCACCCCCCCCAGCGGCCTACGAGCAGTACTTC

v_call: TRBV11-3
j_call: TRBJ1-1
d_call: TRBD1
clone_size: -
cdr3_aa: CASSLTGGTEAFF
cdr3_nt: TGTGCCAGCAGCTTAACAGGGGGCACTGAAGCTTTCTTT

v_call: TRBV5-1
j_call: TRBJ1-4
d_call: -
clone_size: -
cdr3_aa: CASSPLSNEKLFF
cdr3_nt: TGCGCCAGCAGCCCGCTATCTAATGAAAAACTGTTTTTT

v_call: TRBV2
j_call: TRBJ2-1
d_call: -
clone_size: -
cdr3_aa: CASRGTPGEQFF
cdr3_nt: TGTGCCAGCAGGGGTACCCCGGGTGAGCAGTTCTTC

v_call: TRBV21-1
j_call: TRBJ2-7
d_call: -
clone_size: -
cdr3_aa: CASSPRVWTPSYEQYF
cdr3_nt: TGTGCCAGCAGCCCCAGGGTCTGGACGCCTTCCTACGAGCAGTACTTC

v_call: TRBV11-2
j_call: TRBJ2-5
d_call: -
clone_size: -
cdr3_aa: CASSLVRGPQGTQYF
cdr3_nt: TGTGCCAGCAGCTTAGTCAGGGGTCCACAGGGGACCCAGTACTTC

v_call: TRBV9
j_call: TRBJ2-7
d_call: TRBD1
clone_size: -
cdr3_aa: CASSATGGQGEQYF
cdr3_nt: TGTGCCAGCAGCGCCACAGGGGGCCAAGGGGAGCAGTACTTC

v_call: TRBV9
j_call: TRBJ2-2
d_call: TRBD2
clone_size: -
cdr3_aa: CASTGKAGAIPGELFF
cdr3_nt: TGTGCCAGCACCGGCAAAGCGGGAGCCATCCCCGGGGAGCTGTTTTTT

v_call: TRBV18
j_call: TRBJ2-1
d_call: -
clone_size: -
cdr3_aa: CASSHMGRTDEQFF
cdr3_nt: TGTGCCAGCTCACACATGGGGAGAACCGATGAGCAGTTCTTC

v_call: TRBV4-1
j_call: TRBJ2-7
d_call: TRBD1
clone_size: -
cdr3_aa: CASSQNRGTYEQYF
cdr3_nt: TGCGCCAGCAGCCAGAACAGGGGGACCTACGAGCAGTACTTC

v_call: TRBV2
j_call: TRBJ2-2
d_call: -
clone_size: -
cdr3_aa: CASRTGTLNTGELFF
cdr3_nt: TGTGCCAGCAGGACCGGGACACTCAACACCGGGGAGCTGTTTTTT

v_call: TRBV18
j_call: TRBJ1-1
d_call: -
clone_size: once
cdr3_aa: CASSPRASQANTEAFF
cdr3_nt: TGTGCCAGCTCACCGAGGGCTTCCCAGGCGAACACTGAAGCTTTCTTT

v_call: TRBV10-3
j_call: TRBJ1-1
d_call: -
clone_size: -
cdr3_aa: CAISAQGERGEAFF
cdr3_nt: TGTGCCATCAGTGCTCAGGGAGAAAGGGGTGAAGCTTTCTTT

v_call: TRBV11-3
j_call: TRBJ2-7
d_call: -
clone_size: -
cdr3_aa: CASSSKGRSYEQYF
cdr3_nt: TGTGCCAGCAGCTCGAAGGGCCGGAGCTACGAGCAGTACTTC

v_call: TRBV6-4
j_call: TRBJ2-3
d_call: -
clone_size: -
cdr3_aa: CASSLGDTQYF
cdr3_nt: TGTGCCAGCAGTTTGGGGGATACGCAGTATTTT

v_call: TRBV18
j_call: TRBJ1-5
d_call: -
clone_size: -
cdr3_aa: CASSPAGASNQPQHF
cdr3_nt: TGTGCCAGCTCACCGGCGGGGGCGAGCAATCAGCCCCAGCATTTT

v_call: TRBV7-6
j_call: TRBJ2-7
d_call: -
clone_size: -
cdr3_aa: CASTPREGAYEQYF
cdr3_nt: TGTGCCAGCACCCCCCGGGAGGGGGCATACGAGCAGTACTTC

v_call: TRBV19
j_call: TRBJ2-1
d_call: -
clone_size: -
cdr3_aa: CASGRAGPDNEQFF
cdr3_nt: TGTGCCAGCGGGAGAGCGGGCCCAGACAATGAGCAGTTCTTC

v_call: TRBV9
j_call: TRBJ2-1
d_call: -
clone_size: -
cdr3_aa: CASSVRDGSSYNEQFF
cdr3_nt: TGTGCCAGCAGCGTACGGGACGGAAGCTCCTACAATGAGCAGTTCTTC

v_call: TRBV5-1
j_call: TRBJ2-7
d_call: TRBD2
clone_size: -
cdr3_aa: CASSPTPLAGAGFGQYF
cdr3_nt: TGCGCCAGCAGCCCTACCCCTTTAGCGGGGGCCGGGTTTGGGCAGTACTTC

v_call: TRBV7-6
j_call: TRBJ2-5
d_call: -
clone_size: -
cdr3_aa: CASSLRGYQETQYF
cdr3_nt: TGTGCCAGCAGCTTAAGGGGGTACCAAGAGACCCAGTACTTC

v_call: TRBV11-3
j_call: TRBJ2-7
d_call: -
clone_size: -
cdr3_aa: CASSLGPLGYQQYF
cdr3_nt: TGTGCCAGCAGCTTAGGCCCCCTCGGCTATCAGCAGTACTTC

v_call: TRBV6-1
j_call: TRBJ2-7
d_call: -
clone_size: -
cdr3_aa: CASSELGQAYF
cdr3_nt: TGTGCCAGCAGTGAATTAGGGCAGGCGTACTTC

v_call: TRBV4-2
j_call: TRBJ1-1
d_call: -
clone_size: -
cdr3_aa: CASSQVLRVAEAFF
cdr3_nt: TGTGCCAGCAGCCAAGTACTCAGGGTCGCTGAAGCTTTCTTT

v_call: TRBV18
j_call: TRBJ2-7
d_call: -
clone_size: -
cdr3_aa: CASSPYDGSSQYF
cdr3_nt: TGTGCCAGCTCACCTTACGACGGTTCTTCTCAGTACTTC

v_call: TRBV5-6
j_call: TRBJ2-7
d_call: TRBD1
clone_size: -
cdr3_aa: CASSYDRGHEQYF
cdr3_nt: TGTGCCAGCAGCTACGACAGGGGTCACGAGCAGTACTTC

v_call: TRBV28
j_call: TRBJ1-1
d_call: TRBD1
clone_size: -
cdr3_aa: CASSLPGGSGEAFF
cdr3_nt: TGTGCCAGCAGTTTGCCAGGGGGTAGTGGTGAAGCTTTCTTT

v_call: TRBV19
j_call: TRBJ2-1
d_call: TRBD2
clone_size: -
cdr3_aa: CASSPRTSGSSYNEQFF
cdr3_nt: TGTGCCAGTAGTCCGCGGACTAGCGGGAGCTCCTACAATGAGCAGTTCTTC

v_call: TRBV10-3
j_call: TRBJ2-3
d_call: -
clone_size: -
cdr3_aa: CASSQAGTDTQYF
cdr3_nt: TGTGCCAGCAGTCAGGCTGGCACAGATACGCAGTATTTT

v_call: TRBV4-2
j_call: TRBJ1-2
d_call: -
clone_size: -
cdr3_aa: CASSPDRTDTNYGYTF
cdr3_nt: TGTGCCAGCAGTCCCGACCGGACGGATACTAACTATGGCTACACCTTC

v_call: TRBV9
j_call: TRBJ1-4
d_call: -
clone_size: -
cdr3_aa: CASSRGNEKLFF
cdr3_nt: TGTGCCAGCAGCAGGGGAAATGAAAAACTGTTTTTT

v_call: TRBV2
j_call: TRBJ2-3
d_call: -
clone_size: once
cdr3_aa: CASSEAGTDTQYF
cdr3_nt: TGTGCCAGCAGTGAAGCCGGCACAGATACGCAGTATTTT

v_call: TRBV2
j_call: TRBJ2-1
d_call: -
clone_size: -
cdr3_aa: CASSQRGGLSSYNEQFF
cdr3_nt: TGTGCCAGCAGCCAAAGGGGGGGACTGAGCTCCTACAATGAGCAGTTCTTC

v_call: TRBV19
j_call: TRBJ2-7
d_call: -
clone_size: -
cdr3_aa: CASSRTASYEQYF
cdr3_nt: TGTGCCAGTAGCAGGACAGCCTCCTACGAGCAGTACTTC

v_call: TRBV6-5
j_call: TRBJ1-2
d_call: TRBD1
clone_size: -
cdr3_aa: CASSKHRGGYTF
cdr3_nt: TGTGCCAGCAGTAAGCACAGGGGAGGCTACACCTTC

v_call: TRBV29-1
j_call: TRBJ2-7
d_call: -
clone_size: -
cdr3_aa: CSAQDNSYEQYF
cdr3_nt: TGCAGCGCTCAGGATAACTCCTACGAGCAGTACTTC

v_call: TRBV9
j_call: TRBJ2-7
d_call: -
clone_size: -
cdr3_aa: CASSAGVGAYEQYF
cdr3_nt: TGTGCCAGCAGCGCGGGAGTCGGGGCCTACGAGCAGTACTTC

v_call: TRBV5-6
j_call: TRBJ2-1
d_call: -
clone_size: -
cdr3_aa: CASSLRREQFF
cdr3_nt: TGTGCCAGCAGCCTCAGACGTGAGCAGTTCTTC

v_call: TRBV6-1
j_call: TRBJ2-1
d_call: -
clone_size: -
cdr3_aa: CAYSWARYNEQFF
cdr3_nt: TGTGCCTACAGCTGGGCTCGGTACAATGAGCAGTTCTTC

v_call: TRBV25-1
j_call: TRBJ2-2
d_call: -
clone_size: -
cdr3_aa: CASSERKNTGELFF
cdr3_nt: TGTGCCAGCAGTGAACGGAAGAACACCGGGGAGCTGTTTTTT

v_call: TRBV6-5
j_call: TRBJ2-7
d_call: -
clone_size: once
cdr3_aa: CASSYRGYYEQYF
cdr3_nt: TGTGCCAGCAGTTACCGAGGTTATTACGAGCAGTACTTC

v_call: TRBV30
j_call: TRBJ2-1
d_call: TRBD2
clone_size: -
cdr3_aa: CAGSGNEQFF
cdr3_nt: TGTGCTGGTAGCGGGAATGAGCAGTTCTTC

v_call: TRBV15
j_call: TRBJ2-1
d_call: -
clone_size: -
cdr3_aa: CATSRSTSYNEQFF
cdr3_nt: TGTGCCACCAGCAGATCGACTAGCTACAATGAGCAGTTCTTC